These 22 T cell receptor beta chains share one sample of origin, sequenced in a study of blood T cells in healthy people across ages. Through a sample-barcoded 5' primer and a J-beta primer mix, a second PCR was run for roughly 7 to 12 cycles. From the 5' RACE reads, TCRdb called clonotypes with MiXCR, one entry per CDR3 protein. This table has 900,000 to 950,000 distinct CDR3 sequences, under 35% appearing once. The same data also contributed to another study, on T cells of mothers and their children.

What was sequenced was blood. All receptors derive from a woman aged 40 to 50 in good health.

This clonotype occurred many times. This chain links TRBV20-1 with TRBJ2-5; 9 positions match TRBD1. This CDR3 contains 16 residues. The germline V gene encodes CDR1 DFQATT and CDR2 SNEGSKA (reference sequence). Unmatched junction bases numbered 11, after V lost 1 base and J lost 5 bases. CDR3 sequence: CSARARGTGSRETQYF. CDR3 DNA: TGCAGTGCTAGAGCTCGGGGGACAGGGAGTAGGGAGACCCAGTACTTC.

The V gene is TRBV5-1, the J gene TRBJ1-2, with 9 positions matching TRBD1. The germline V gene has CDR1 SGHRS and CDR2 YFSETQ. This CDR3 region has 14 residues. V lost 6 bases to trimming and J lost 4 bases; unmatched junction nucleotides: 7. The DNA for the CDR3 is TGCGCCAGCAACTCGGGACAGGGAGTCTATGGCTACACCTTC. Translated: CASNSGQGVYGYTF.

This chain uses TRBV5-1 with TRBJ1-1, with 7 positions matching TRBD1. The germline V gene has CDR1 SGHRS and CDR2 YFSETQ. The CDR3 is 15 residues long. After removal of 1 base from V and 6 bases from J, the junction contained 9 bases not matched to a gene. In DNA, the CDR3 is TGCGCCAGCAGCTTGTCCCAGGGGGTGCTCGCTGAAGCTTTCTTT. This translates into CASSLSQGVLAEAFF.

This clonotype was observed many times. The V and J genes are TRBV20-1 and TRBJ2-1; 10 bases map to TRBD2. The germline gives CDR1 DFQATT, CDR2 SNEGSKA (reference sequence). V shed 0 bases and J 6 bases; nucleotides not matched to a gene: 8. CDR3 size: 16 residues. CDR3 DNA: TGCAGTGCTAGAGATTTTCCAGCGGGGGGGGGCAATGAGCAGTTCTTC. As protein: CSARDFPAGGGNEQFF.

This clonotype turned up a few times. The gene calls are TRBV2 and TRBJ2-2, with D possibly being TRBD2 (7 bases). CDR1 and CDR2 (germline): SNHLY, FYNNEI. The length of the CDR3 is 15 residues. Between the trimmed V and J ends, which lost 2 bases and 4 bases, there was a span of 11 bases. CDR3 sequence (DNA): TGTGCCAGCAGTGAACGGGGGGCGTCCACCGGGGAGCTGTTTTTT. The encoded protein is CASSERGASTGELFF.

CDR3 protein: CSACDQGVREKLFF. Written as DNA, the CDR3 is TGCAGCGCCTGCGATCAGGGAGTGAGAGAAAAACTGTTTTTT. This sequence joins TRBV29-1 and TRBJ1-4; weak D call: TRBD1 (5 bases). Germline V gene data show CDR1 as SQVTM and CDR2 as ANQGSEA. The CDR3 length is 14 residues. V was trimmed by 7 bases and J by 8 bases, leaving 20 bases between them.

This clonotype was counted between two and nine times. The chain joins TRBV5-1 to TRBJ2-3; a weak D match, TRBD2 (6 bases). Trimming took 5 bases from V and 0 from J, leaving 16 bases between them. The V gene's germline CDR1 is SGHRS and CDR2 YFSETQ. The length of the CDR3 is 16 residues. Here the CDR3 DNA reads TGCGCCAGCAGTTTCGGACGCGGGGCCAGCACAGATACGCAGTATTTT. Protein sequence: CASSFGRGASTDTQYF.

This chain links TRBV9 with TRBJ2-3, with D perhaps TRBD1 (6 bases). This CDR3 has 15 residues. Trimming took 0 bases from V and 5 from J, leaving 13 bases between them. Germline V gene data show CDR1 as SGDLS and CDR2 as YYNGEE. This CDR3 reads CASSVAGVGLDTQYF. DNA for the CDR3: TGTGCCAGCAGCGTAGCAGGGGTGGGCCTAGATACGCAGTATTTT.

V is TRBV7-9 and J is TRBJ1-3, with TRBD1 as a possible D gene (5 bases). The CDR3 length is 15 residues. Between the trimmed V and J ends, which lost 5 bases and 4 bases, there was a span of 15 bases. The V gene's germline CDR1 is SEHNR and CDR2 FQNEAQ (reference sequence). The CDR3 sequence: CASSITGTPGNTIYF. CDR3 coding DNA: TGTGCCAGCAGCATAACCGGGACCCCAGGAAACACCATATATTTT. Together with reference TRBV7-9 and TRBJ1-3, the CDR3 gives the full variable domain: DTGVSQNPRHKITKRGQNVTFRCDPISEHNRLYWYRQTLGQGPEFLTYFQNEAQLEKSRLLSDRFSAERPKGSFSTLEIQRTEQGDSAMYLCASSITGTPGNTIYFGEGSWLTVV.

The sample holds one count of this clonotype. The conserved closing phenylalanine or tryptophan is absent in this CDR3, likely reflecting a read error. J is TRBJ2-1 and V is TRBV13; the D is unclear. Germline V lookup: CDR1 PRHDT, CDR2 FYEKMQ (reference sequence). Trimming removed 1 base from V and 1 base from J, with 5 bases in between. The CDR3 spans 14 residues. CDR3 coding DNA: TGTGCCAGCAGCTTAGAAGGTTCCTACAATGAGCAGTTCGTC. It yields the protein CASSLEGSYNEQFV.

V gene TRBV5-1 combines with J gene TRBJ2-5; unclear D gene. CDR1 SGHRS and CDR2 YFSETQ come from the germline V gene. The CDR3 runs to 14 residues. V was trimmed by 1 base and J by 5 bases, leaving 12 bases between them. CDR3 residues: CASSLFGLHETQYF. Written as DNA, the CDR3 is TGCGCCAGCAGCTTGTTCGGCCTACATGAGACCCAGTACTTC. Complete variable domain (other parts from reference TRBV5-1 and TRBJ2-5): KAGVTQTPRYLIKTRGQQVTLSCSPISGHRSVSWYQQTPGQGLQFLFEYFSETQRNKGNFPGRFSGRQFSNSRSEMNVSTLELGDSALYLCASSLFGLHETQYFGPGTRLLVL.

The rearrangement joins TRBV9 to TRBJ1-2; D is ambiguous. V was clipped by 2 bases and J by 4 bases, with 6 bases between them. CDR1 SGDLS and CDR2 YYNGEE come from the germline V gene. This CDR3 spans 12 amino acids. CDR3 nucleotides: TGTGCCAGCAGCGTCGATATCTATGGCTACACCTTC. It translates to CASSVDIYGYTF.

In this sample, this clonotype turned up a few times. The V gene is TRBV6-1, the J gene TRBJ1-5; weak D call: TRBD1 (6 bases). CDR3 length: 15 residues. Between the trimmed V and J ends, which lost 5 bases and 1 base, there was a span of 12 bases. Germline V CDR1 and CDR2: MNHNS, SASEGT. This CDR3 is CASSTGKPSNQPQHF. The CDR3 nucleotides read TGTGCCAGCAGTACAGGGAAGCCGAGCAATCAGCCCCAGCATTTT.

There are a few counts of this clonotype. The CDR3 sequence: CASSPVGVGNSPLHF. The CDR3 DNA reads TGCGCCAGCAGCCCAGTGGGGGTCGGTAATTCACCCCTCCACTTT. This chain joins TRBV5-1 and TRBJ1-6, with D possibly being TRBD1 (5 bases). This CDR3 is built from 15 residues. V was clipped by 4 bases and J by 6 bases, with 14 bases between them. Germline CDR1 is SGHRS and CDR2 is YFSETQ.

The chain combines TRBV7-2 with TRBJ2-1, with 8 nucleotides matching TRBD1. The CDR3 covers 14 residues. Germline V gives CDR1 SGHTA, CDR2 FQGNSA. With V trimmed by 5 bases and J by 10 bases, 10 bases remained unmatched. The CDR3 nucleotides read TGTGCCAGCAGCGTATACGACAGGGGTCGGGAGCAGTTCTTC. Translated: CASSVYDRGREQFF.

As regards this clonotype: The junction shows a germline mismatch at one end, possibly a read error. This chain uses TRBV4-1 with TRBJ1-2; the match to TRBD1 covers 9 bases. Germline V gene sequence: CDR1 MGHRA, CDR2 YSYEKL. The CDR3 length is 15 residues. The CDR3 DNA reads TGCGCCAGCGGCCAACAGGGGACAGGGCCATATGGCTACACCTTC. It yields the protein CASGQQGTGPYGYTF.

This clonotype appeared many times. V usage is TRBV5-1 and J usage is TRBJ1-2, with D hard to call. Germline lookup yields CDR1 SGHRS and CDR2 YFSETQ. The length of the CDR3 is 14 residues. The V and J ends lost 0 bases and 6 bases respectively, with 12 bases between them. In DNA form, the CDR3 reads TGCGCCAGCAGCTTGGTCCAGGCACCCAATGGCTACACCTTC. This translates into CASSLVQAPNGYTF.

This clonotype has ten or more counts. The chain is built from TRBV2 and TRBJ1-2; no clear D. The CDR3 length is 11 residues. V lost 6 bases to trimming and J lost 5 bases, with 7 bases between them. The V gene's germline CDR1 is SNHLY and CDR2 FYNNEI. CDR3 DNA: TGTGCCAGCAGACTTTATTATGGCTACACCTTC. It specifies CASRLYYGYTF.

This clonotype was counted many times. A junction end diverges from the germline sequence, so it may reflect a read error. The genes are TRBV7-7 and TRBJ2-5; TRBD2 matches 8 bases. CDR1 SSHAT and CDR2 FNYEAQ come from the germline V gene (reference sequence). CDR3 size: 14 residues. CDR3 nucleotide sequence: TGTGCTAGCAGCATAGCGGGGCTACAAGAGACCCAGTACTTC. Translated: CASSIAGLQETQYF.

In regard to this clonotype: Just one base apart from a much larger clone, this may be a read error. This sequence joins TRBV10-3 and TRBJ2-5, with unresolved D. The CDR3 length is 13 residues. Germline V gene lookup returns CDR1 ENHRY and CDR2 SYGVKD. The CDR3: CPISVRYQETQYF. CDR3 nucleotide sequence: TGTCCCATCAGTGTAAGGTATCAAGAGACCCAGTACTTC.

Notes on this clonotype: The junction does not match germline at one end; this may be a read error. The chain carries TRBV2 and TRBJ2-1; D perhaps matches TRBD1 (6 bases). From germline, CDR1 is SNHLY and CDR2 FYNNEI. CDR3 length: 14 residues. The CDR3 DNA is TGTGCCAGCAGTGAACAGGGGACCTACAATGGGCAGTTCTTC. This sequence encodes CASSEQGTYNGQFF.

The chain recombines TRBV4-2 with TRBJ1-2, with D perhaps TRBD1 (5 bases). Germline V lookup: CDR1 LGHNA, CDR2 YNFKEQ. The CDR3 is 16 amino acids. The V gene lost 4 bases and the J gene lost 3 bases, with 18 bases spanning the gap. This CDR3 is CASSPQRDLIDYGYTF. In nucleotides, the CDR3 is TGTGCCAGCAGCCCCCAAAGGGACCTCATCGACTATGGCTACACCTTC.